The 30 T cell receptor beta chains below were found in one sample sequenced in a study of identifying expanded T cells in peripheral blood. The protocol was immunoSEQ multiplex PCR, while the TCRdb copy is restricted to in-frame clones and leaves out a portion. The table includes 91,000 or so clones, around nine tenths detected once. Specimen: blood. The receptors come from a person aged 18 to 70 in good health.

This clone has just one count. The chain uses TRBV7-2 and TRBJ2-1, with a weak D call TRBD2 (6 bases). Germline V lookup: CDR1 SGHTA, CDR2 FQGNSA. The CDR3 length is 17 residues. V shed 5 bases and J shed 1 base, with 18 bases lying between them. Here the CDR3 reads CASSPLGAGDSYNEQFF. CDR3 sequence (DNA): TGTGCCAGCAGCCCCCTAGGAGCGGGCGATTCCTACAATGAGCAGTTCTTC.

This clone showed up just a few times. The chain links TRBV7-3 to TRBJ1-6; D unresolved. The CDR3 consists of 12 residues. Germline assignment: CDR1 SGHTA and CDR2 FQGTGA. The V end was cut by 8 bases, the J end by 14 bases, with 16 bases between. CDR3: CASPNGRITLHF. The CDR3 coding sequence is TGTGCCAGCCCGAACGGGAGAATCACCCTCCACTTT.

V is TRBV4-2 and J is TRBJ2-5; 7 nucleotides agree with TRBD2. V was clipped by 4 bases and J by 5 bases; unmatched bases: 10. Looked up from germline, CDR1 is LGHNA and CDR2 is YNFKEQ. This CDR3 is 15 amino acids long. The CDR3 spells CASSLYGGRSETQYF. Here the CDR3 DNA reads TGTGCCAGCAGCCTCTACGGGGGGAGGTCGGAGACCCAGTACTTC.

This clone was seen more than once but under ten times. The gene calls are TRBV10-3 and TRBJ1-4; a possible D gene is TRBD1 (6 bases). The length of the CDR3 is 14 residues. With 5 bases removed from V and 2 bases from J, the gap between germline ends came to 9 bases. Germline assignment: CDR1 ENHRY and CDR2 SYGVKD. The CDR3 DNA reads TGTGCCATCAGTCAGGGGTCGACTAATGAAAAACTGTTTTTT. Protein product: CAISQGSTNEKLFF.

The chain is built from TRBV9 and TRBJ2-1; 11 bases are shared with TRBD2. From germline, CDR1 is SGDLS and CDR2 YYNGEE. CDR3 length equals 17 residues. The trim removed 0 bases at V and 8 bases at J, leaving 10 bases unmatched. The CDR3 here is CASSVAFSGGAMDEQFF. As DNA, the CDR3 is TGTGCCAGCAGCGTAGCCTTTAGCGGGGGGGCCATGGATGAGCAGTTCTTC. Combining the CDR3 with reference TRBV9 and TRBJ2-1 gives the whole variable domain DSGVTQTPKHLITATGQRVTLRCSPRSGDLSVYWYQQSLDQGLQFLIQYYNGEERAKGNILERFSAQQFPDLHSELNLSSLELGDSALYFCASSVAFSGGAMDEQFFGPGTRLTVL.

This clone has a handful of counts. The gene calls are TRBV10-3 and TRBJ2-2; 7 positions agree with TRBD2. CDR1 and CDR2 from the germline V gene are ENHRY and SYGVKD. The V gene end was trimmed by 11 bases and the J gene end by 4 bases; junction bases not matched to a gene: 13. This CDR3 is 15 amino acids long. The CDR3 region is CAGQDGLGGTGELFF. CDR3 coding DNA: TGTGCCGGGCAGGACGGACTAGGAGGCACCGGGGAGCTGTTTTTT.

This chain links TRBV11-2 with TRBJ1-1; 8 nucleotides match TRBD1. Germline CDR1 reads SGHAT; CDR2 reads FQNNGV. This CDR3 comprises 15 residues. V shed 7 bases and J 3 bases; nucleotides not matched to a gene: 10. This CDR3 reads CASTSRTGRDTEAFF. CDR3 sequence (DNA): TGTGCCAGCACCTCCAGGACAGGGCGGGACACTGAAGCTTTCTTT.

The chain links TRBV6-5 to TRBJ2-2; 10 bases map to TRBD1. CDR1 MNHEY and CDR2 SVGAGI come from the germline V gene. J gave up 6 bases and V 4 bases, and 5 bases lay outside the gene matches. The CDR3 consists of 15 residues. The CDR3 reads CASSLTGGLPGELFF. The CDR3 nucleotides read TGTGCCAGCAGTTTGACAGGGGGCTTACCCGGGGAGCTGTTTTTT.

The gene calls are TRBV9 and TRBJ1-2; tentatively, D is TRBD1 (5 bases). V dropped 5 bases and J dropped 4 bases, with 12 bases sitting between them. CDR1 and CDR2 (germline): SGDLS, YYNGEE. The length of the CDR3 is 13 residues. CDR3 sequence (DNA): TGTGCCAGCAGTGTCGACAGTGGCTATGGCTACACCTTC. It specifies CASSVDSGYGYTF.

This clone came up once. V usage is TRBV7-2 and J usage is TRBJ2-7, with unresolved D. Germline V gene data show CDR1 as SGHTA and CDR2 as FQGNSA. The CDR3 is 14 amino acids. The V end was cut by 5 bases, the J end by 7 bases, with 18 bases between. The CDR3 spells CASSALGAFWEQYF. CDR3 nucleotides: TGTGCCAGCAGCGCCCTGGGCGCCTTTTGGGAGCAGTACTTC.

This clone appeared a few times. The chain links TRBV6-1 to TRBJ2-2; D is perhaps TRBD2 (5 bases). In germline, CDR1 is MNHNS, CDR2 SASEGT. Trimming stripped 7 bases from V and 3 bases from J, with 12 bases between. CDR3 size: 14 residues. The CDR3 DNA reads TGTGCCAGCAACGAGGGTAGGGACACCGGGGAGCTGTTTTTT. Amino acids: CASNEGRDTGELFF.

V usage is TRBV27 and J usage is TRBJ2-7; TRBD1 is a possible D gene (6 bases). V was trimmed by 6 bases and J by 2 bases, leaving 17 bases between them. The CDR3 has 15 amino acids. Germline assignment: CDR1 MNHEY and CDR2 SMNVEV (reference sequence). Here the CDR3 DNA reads TGTGCCAGCAGCGACCATGGGGGCCTTACCTACGAGCAGTACTTC. Translated: CASSDHGGLTYEQYF.

The chain combines TRBV6-5 with TRBJ2-1; possible D gene TRBD2, 6 bases. The CDR3 has 13 amino acids. The germline V gene has CDR1 MNHEY and CDR2 SVGAGI. Trimming shortened V by 6 bases and J by 10 bases, and 16 bases separated the two germline ends. The CDR3 nucleotides read TGTGCCAGCAGGGAGGGGCCCTCGTCGGAGCAGTTCTTC. Residues: CASREGPSSEQFF.

The gene calls are TRBV28 and TRBJ2-2; D call uncertain. The V end lost 3 bases, the J end lost 5 bases, and 7 bases lay between the germline ends. The CDR3 extends over 13 amino acids. Germline CDR1 and CDR2: MDHEN and SYDVKM. This CDR3 reads CASSLIGTGELFF. In nucleotides, the CDR3 is TGTGCCAGCAGTTTGATAGGGACCGGGGAGCTGTTTTTT.

J is TRBJ2-5 and V is TRBV5-1, with D perhaps given as TRBD1 or TRBD2 (5 bases each). The CDR3 consists of 14 residues. The germline CDR1 and CDR2 sequences are SGHRS and YFSETQ. Trimming cost V 5 bases and J 2 bases, with 13 bases left between them. This chain's CDR3 is CASSQGPAQETQYF. The CDR3 coding sequence is TGCGCCAGCAGTCAGGGACCAGCACAAGAGACCCAGTACTTC.

The chain is built from TRBV6-6 and TRBJ1-5, with 10 bases identical to TRBD1. Trimming at V came to 5 bases and at J to 4 bases, leaving 8 bases not matched to a gene. Germline values: CDR1 MNHNY, CDR2 SVGAGI (reference sequence). The length of the CDR3 is 16 residues. CDR3 sequence reads: CASSPGQGVSNQPQHF. CDR3 coding DNA: TGTGCCAGCAGTCCAGGACAGGGGGTTTCGAATCAGCCCCAGCATTTT.

V and J are TRBV2 and TRBJ2-7; 9 nucleotides line up with TRBD2. Germline CDR1 reads SNHLY; CDR2 reads FYNNEI. The CDR3 has 12 residues. With V trimmed by 8 bases and J by 5 bases, 4 bases remained unmatched. This chain's CDR3 is CASCSGSHEQYF. The CDR3 coding sequence is TGTGCCAGCTGTAGCGGGAGCCACGAGCAGTACTTC.

The rearrangement links TRBV28 to TRBJ1-1, with a possible D match to TRBD1 (5 bases). Trimming cost V 5 bases and J 0 bases, with 16 bases left between them. CDR1 is MDHEN, CDR2 SYDVKM, per germline. The CDR3 contains 16 residues. Here the CDR3 reads CASSPHRGGVNTEAFF. The CDR3 DNA reads as TGTGCCAGCAGTCCCCATCGGGGGGGGGTGAACACTGAAGCTTTCTTT.

This clone was counted a single time. The chain has TRBV7-6 and TRBJ1-3, with a possible D match to TRBD1 (5 bases). CDR1 is SGHVS, CDR2 FNYEAQ, per germline. There are 15 residues in the CDR3. V was pared by 5 bases and J by 0 bases, with 11 bases between. CDR3 loop: CASSTGTSSGNTIYF. CDR3 nucleotide sequence: TGTGCCAGCAGCACCGGGACCTCCTCTGGAAACACCATATATTTT.

The chain joins TRBV7-6 to TRBJ2-7; D is undetermined. Germline CDR1 reads SGHVS; CDR2 reads FNYEAQ. V was clipped by 1 base and J by 5 bases, with 9 bases between them. This CDR3 contains 13 residues. The CDR3 DNA sequence: TGTGCCAGCAGCTTAGGTCACATAAACGAGCAGTACTTC. It codes for CASSLGHINEQYF.

The chain couples TRBV28 to TRBJ2-7, with 11 bases matching TRBD2. This CDR3 is 14 amino acids long. The junction had 6 bases not matched to a gene; V was cut back by 6 bases and J by 5 bases. Germline CDR1 and CDR2: MDHEN and SYDVKM. Written as DNA, the CDR3 is TGTGCCAGCAGCCTACTAGCGGGAGCTAACGAGCAGTACTTC. Its translation: CASSLLAGANEQYF.

The V and J genes are TRBV27 and TRBJ2-2, with 11 bases matching TRBD2. The J segment lost 5 bases and the V segment lost 3 bases, leaving 5 bases of the junction unmatched. The CDR3 has 16 residues. Looked up from germline, CDR1 is MNHEY and CDR2 is SMNVEV (reference sequence). The CDR3 DNA sequence: TGTGCCAGCAGTTTCCTAGCGGGAGGTCAGACCGGGGAGCTGTTTTTT. Residues: CASSFLAGGQTGELFF.

V is TRBV5-1 and J is TRBJ2-1; TRBD1 aligns across 8 bases. Trimming removed 4 bases from V and 8 bases from J; junction bases left unmatched: 8. This CDR3 contains 14 residues. In germline, CDR1 is SGHRS, CDR2 YFSETQ. CDR3 amino acids: CASSEWTGNYEQFF. The CDR3, as DNA: TGCGCCAGCAGCGAATGGACAGGGAATTATGAGCAGTTCTTC.

The chain has TRBV28 and TRBJ1-2; no clear D gene. The V gene's germline CDR1 is MDHEN and CDR2 SYDVKM. V gave up 5 bases and J gave up 1 base, with 14 bases separating them. CDR3 size: 15 residues. In nucleotides, the CDR3 is TGTGCCAGCAGTCCCTTTGTTATGCTTAACTATGGCTACACCTTC. It specifies CASSPFVMLNYGYTF.

The V gene is TRBV11-2, the J gene TRBJ2-3; TRBD2 aligns across 11 bases. Unmatched junction bases numbered 5, after V lost 4 bases and J lost 2 bases. Germline CDR1 is SGHAT and CDR2 is FQNNGV. The CDR3 totals 16 residues. In nucleotides, the CDR3 is TGTGCCAGCAGCTCCGGGACTAGCGGATTCACAGATACGCAGTATTTT. It codes for CASSSGTSGFTDTQYF.

The chain has TRBV6-5 and TRBJ2-7; 8 nucleotides align to TRBD1. J was trimmed by 3 bases and V by 0 bases; bases with no gene match: 7. Germline V lookup: CDR1 MNHEY, CDR2 SVGAGI. There are 16 residues in the CDR3. In nucleotides, the CDR3 is TGTGCCAGCAGTTACTCCCTGGACAGGGTGAGCTACGAGCAGTACTTC. It encodes CASSYSLDRVSYEQYF.

This chain connects TRBV7-2 to TRBJ1-2; D gene ambiguous. V lost 5 bases and J lost 6, with 19 bases in between. This CDR3 comprises 15 residues. CDR1 and CDR2 from the germline V gene are SGHTA and FQGNSA. CDR3 in DNA: TGTGCCAGCAGCGTTTACATCCCCCAAGCTAATGGCTACACCTTC. Amino acid sequence: CASSVYIPQANGYTF.

This clone was recorded a few times. V usage is TRBV28 and J usage is TRBJ1-5; tentatively, D is TRBD1 (6 bases). This CDR3 is built from 15 residues. CDR1 MDHEN and CDR2 SYDVKM come from the germline V gene. The V end was cut by 5 bases, the J end by 7 bases, with 18 bases between. As DNA, the CDR3 is TGTGCCAGCAGTCCAGAAATCGGGGGCTGGCAGCCCCAGCATTTT. This gives the protein CASSPEIGGWQPQHF.

The chain is built from TRBV10-1 and TRBJ1-1; D is ambiguous. This CDR3 has 13 amino acids. Germline assignment: CDR1 WNHNN and CDR2 SYGVQD (reference sequence). Trimming cost V 3 bases and J 3 bases, with 8 bases left between them. CDR3 sequence: CASSEGPHTEAFF. CDR3 nucleotides: TGCGCCAGCAGTGAAGGTCCCCACACTGAAGCTTTCTTT.

The V call is TRBV9, the J call TRBJ2-1; D ambiguous. This CDR3 has 12 amino acids. V lost 0 bases and J lost 9, with 7 bases in between. From germline, CDR1 is SGDLS and CDR2 YYNGEE. Here the CDR3 reads CASSVGLSEQFF. As DNA, the CDR3 is TGTGCCAGCAGCGTAGGACTTAGTGAGCAGTTCTTC.